These 15 T cell receptor beta chains came from one sample sequenced in a study of CD8 T cells in ankylosing spondylitis. The study's findings and limits: Ankylosing spondylitis blood appeared to carry a characteristic TCR beta motif of several highly homologous variants.

No antigen has been assigned to these receptors. One entry per CDR3 protein results from TCRdb running MiXCR on the 5' RACE reads. The data contain about 540,000 distinct CDR3 sequences, approximately 11% of them seen just once; the ten biggest clones take up about 6.8%. Material for sequencing was blood, either unsorted or a sorted T cell fraction (not recorded which). Every receptor here comes from a male donor with ankylosing spondylitis.

This clonotype showed up just a few times. The chain has TRBV20-1 and TRBJ1-2; no clear D gene. This CDR3 is built from 14 residues. The V and J ends lost 3 bases and 4 bases respectively, with 15 bases between them. CDR1 and CDR2 from the germline V gene are DFQATT and SNEGSKA (reference sequence). CDR3 DNA: TGCAGTGCTAGTGAGGATCAGGAGAGCTATGGCTACACCTTC. This codes for CSASEDQESYGYTF.

The chain has TRBV4-2 and TRBJ2-1; 9 bases agree with TRBD2. The CDR3 runs to 15 residues. V lost 1 base, J lost 6 bases, and 4 bases stayed unmatched. The germline V gene encodes CDR1 LGHNA and CDR2 YNFKEQ. The CDR3 sequence is CASSQASSGVNEQFF. In DNA form, the CDR3 reads TGTGCCAGCAGCCAAGCTTCTAGCGGGGTCAATGAGCAGTTCTTC.

The chain links TRBV4-1 to TRBJ1-2; possible D gene TRBD1, 5 bases. This CDR3 region has 16 residues. Germline V gene sequence: CDR1 MGHRA, CDR2 YSYEKL. Between the trimmed V and J ends, which lost 2 bases and 0 bases, there was a span of 13 bases. CDR3 coding DNA: TGCGCCAGCAGCCAACGAGGGGCAGGGTCTAACTATGGCTACACCTTC. It is translated as CASSQRGAGSNYGYTF.

In its sample, this clonotype was seen many times. CDR3 sequence: CAWRKGGGWNEQFF. Written as DNA, the CDR3 is TGTGCCTGGAGAAAAGGCGGGGGCTGGAATGAGCAGTTCTTC. The chain employs TRBV30 and TRBJ2-1, with a possible D match to TRBD2 (7 bases). The V and J ends lost 3 bases and 7 bases respectively, with 16 bases between them. The CDR3 extends over 14 amino acids. The V gene's germline CDR1 is GTSNPN and CDR2 SVGIG (reference sequence).

This clonotype has just a few counts. This rearrangement joins TRBV12-3 or TRBV12-4 to TRBJ1-2; perhaps TRBD1 as D (5 bases). The CDR3 sequence is 14 residues long. Trimming stripped 5 bases from V and 5 bases from J, with 15 bases between. This chain's CDR3 is CASSLRGLGYGYTF. CDR3 in DNA: TGTGCCAGCAGTCTGAGGGGACTTGGATATGGCTACACCTTC.

The J gene is TRBJ2-1, the V gene TRBV5-1; 7 bases match TRBD2. This CDR3 is built from 16 residues. The V segment lost 4 bases and the J segment 0 bases; nucleotides outside the gene matches: 7. CDR1 is SGHRS, CDR2 YFSETQ, per germline. The CDR3 sequence is CASSPGGSSSYNEQFF. CDR3 in DNA: TGCGCCAGCAGCCCCGGGGGGTCGAGCTCCTACAATGAGCAGTTCTTC.

This clonotype was seen only a few times. This chain connects TRBV15 to TRBJ2-2; 10 bases fit TRBD2. J gave up 6 bases and V 4 bases, and 8 bases lay outside the gene matches. CDR1 and CDR2 from the germline V gene are LNHNV and YYDKDF (reference sequence). The CDR3 runs 16 residues. CDR3 in DNA: TGTGCCACCAGCAAGGAAGCGGGAGGGCACGCCGGGGAGCTGTTTTTT. Translating gives CATSKEAGGHAGELFF.

This clonotype was counted at least ten times. V gene TRBV12-3 or TRBV12-4 combines with J gene TRBJ2-7; D not resolved. The CDR3 covers 13 residues. Trimming shortened V by 2 bases and J by 4 bases, and 9 bases separated the two germline ends. The CDR3 coding sequence is TGTGCCAGCAGTTTATTCAGAGATTACGAGCAGTACTTC. Translation gives CASSLFRDYEQYF.

The sample holds a few counts of this clonotype. The chain links TRBV7-8 to TRBJ2-3; 14 bases are a match to TRBD2. With 5 bases clipped from V and 5 bases from J, the junction kept 6 bases outside the gene matches. The CDR3 consists of 16 residues. In germline, CDR1 is SGHVS, CDR2 FQNEAQ. CDR3 in DNA: TGTGCCAGCAGCCTGTGGACTAGCGGGAGGAAAGATACGCAGTATTTT. This sequence encodes CASSLWTSGRKDTQYF.

The gene calls are TRBV19 and TRBJ2-2; D is unclear. V was clipped by 8 bases and J by 0 bases, with 10 bases between them. The CDR3 is 14 amino acids. Per germline, CDR1 LNHDA and CDR2 SQIVND (reference sequence). The CDR3, as DNA: TGTGCCAGTGTCCACCCCTCGAACACCGGGGAGCTGTTTTTT. Protein product: CASVHPSNTGELFF.

This chain uses TRBV9 with TRBJ2-1; 10 bases are shared with TRBD1. CDR3 length: 18 residues. Germline trimming cut 1 base from V and 8 bases from J; bases unmatched to any gene: 15. CDR1 is SGDLS, CDR2 YYNGEE, per germline. The CDR3 protein is CASSVHPAASGQGDEQFF. Written as DNA, the CDR3 is TGTGCCAGCAGCGTACACCCCGCGGCTAGCGGACAGGGGGATGAGCAGTTCTTC.

The chain carries TRBV7-2 and TRBJ1-1; D may be TRBD1 (6 bases). The CDR3 is 15 amino acids. V shed 5 bases and J shed 0 bases, with 13 bases lying between them. In germline, CDR1 is SGHTA, CDR2 FQGNSA. The CDR3 reads CASSPRTDMNTEAFF. CDR3 sequence (DNA): TGTGCCAGCAGCCCGAGGACAGACATGAACACTGAAGCTTTCTTT.

This clonotype was recorded a few times. The J gene is TRBJ1-3, the V gene TRBV5-1, with D uncertain. Germline CDR1 SGHRS, CDR2 YFSETQ. The CDR3 totals 16 residues. Trimming cost V 0 bases and J 1 base, with 11 bases left between them. CDR3 sequence reads: CASSLGFRGSGNTIYF. The CDR3 DNA is TGCGCCAGCAGCTTGGGGTTTCGGGGTTCTGGAAACACCATATATTTT.

This clonotype was seen ten or more times. The V call is TRBV15, the J call TRBJ2-1; 14 bases fit TRBD2. This CDR3 region has 16 residues. Germline lookup yields CDR1 LNHNV and CDR2 YYDKDF (reference sequence). J gave up 6 bases and V 1 base, and 2 bases lay outside the gene matches. The CDR3 is CATSRAGLAGVNEQFF. CDR3 DNA: TGTGCCACCAGCAGAGCGGGACTAGCGGGAGTCAATGAGCAGTTCTTC.

As regards this clonotype: Sequence at one end of the junction differs from germline and may be a read error. V usage is TRBV5-6 and J usage is TRBJ2-2, with TRBD2 as a possible D gene (5 bases). The CDR3 is 16 residues long. Germline V gene data show CDR1 as SGHDT and CDR2 as YYEEEE. The CDR3, as DNA: TGTGCCAGCCGAAAATGGAGCCCCCCGAACACCGGGGAGCTGTATTTT. Translated: CASRKWSPPNTGELYF.